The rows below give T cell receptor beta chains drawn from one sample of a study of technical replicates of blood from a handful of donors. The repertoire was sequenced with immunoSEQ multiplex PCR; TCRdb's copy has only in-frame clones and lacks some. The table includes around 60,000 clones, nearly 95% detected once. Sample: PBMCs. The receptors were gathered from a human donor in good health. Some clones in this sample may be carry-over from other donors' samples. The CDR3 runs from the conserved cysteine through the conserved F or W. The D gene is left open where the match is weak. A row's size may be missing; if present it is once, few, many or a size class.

cdr3_nt: TGTGCCAGTAGTATGACAGGGGCCGATTACTCTGGGGCCAACGTCCTGACTTTC
cdr3_aa: CASSMTGADYSGANVLTF
clone_size: -
j_call: TRBJ2-6
d_call: TRBD1
v_call: TRBV19

cdr3_nt: TGTGCCAGCAGTAAACAGGGCTTGGAGCAGTACTTC
cdr3_aa: CASSKQGLEQYF
clone_size: -
j_call: TRBJ2-7
d_call: -
v_call: TRBV6-6

cdr3_nt: TGCGCCAGCACTCCGAGGAGGGGGGGCGACAGGGGAGGGAAGGGAAACACCATATATTTT
cdr3_aa: CASTPRRGGDRGGKGNTIYF
clone_size: -
j_call: TRBJ1-3
d_call: TRBD1
v_call: TRBV10-1

cdr3_nt: TGTGCCACCGGGGACTTCTACAATGAGCAGTTCTTC
cdr3_aa: CATGDFYNEQFF
clone_size: -
j_call: TRBJ2-1
d_call: -
v_call: TRBV10-3

cdr3_nt: TGTGCCAGCAGTCAAGCTACTCACTCCTACGAGCAGTACTTC
cdr3_aa: CASSQATHSYEQYF
clone_size: -
j_call: TRBJ2-7
d_call: -
v_call: TRBV6-1

cdr3_nt: TGTGCCAGCAGCCAGTTTAAGGGTTCCGGCCGGGAGGGCACCGGGGAGCTGTTTTTT
cdr3_aa: CASSQFKGSGREGTGELFF
clone_size: -
j_call: TRBJ2-2
d_call: TRBD2
v_call: TRBV14

cdr3_nt: TGCAGCGTTGTAGATTTCGGGGGGTTGGCTTTCTTT
cdr3_aa: CSVVDFGGLAFF
clone_size: -
j_call: TRBJ1-1
d_call: -
v_call: TRBV29-1

cdr3_nt: TGCGCCAGCAGCTCCTCCGGGACAGGGGGCCAAAATTCGGAAGCTTTCTTT
cdr3_aa: CASSSSGTGGQNSEAFF
clone_size: -
j_call: TRBJ1-1
d_call: TRBD1
v_call: TRBV5-1

cdr3_nt: TGCGCCAGCAGCCGTTGGGCGGCGGGTGGGGCCAACGTCCTGACTTTC
cdr3_aa: CASSRWAAGGANVLTF
clone_size: -
j_call: TRBJ2-6
d_call: -
v_call: TRBV5-1

cdr3_nt: TGTGCCAGCAGCTTCGGCGGGGGGCCTTGGTATGGCTACACCTTC
cdr3_aa: CASSFGGGPWYGYTF
clone_size: -
j_call: TRBJ1-2
d_call: -
v_call: TRBV7-9

cdr3_nt: TGTGCCAGCAGCTTAGCGGCTGGTGCACAAAGCTACGAGCAGTACTTC
cdr3_aa: CASSLAAGAQSYEQYF
clone_size: -
j_call: TRBJ2-7
d_call: -
v_call: TRBV7-8

cdr3_nt: TGCGCCAGCAGCCAGGATATACAGGGGGCGGGCTACACCTTC
cdr3_aa: CASSQDIQGAGYTF
clone_size: -
j_call: TRBJ1-2
d_call: TRBD1
v_call: TRBV4-3

cdr3_nt: TGCGCCAGCAGCCAGGTCGTGGCTAGCGGGGGAGGAGAGACCCAGTACTTC
cdr3_aa: CASSQVVASGGGETQYF
clone_size: -
j_call: TRBJ2-5
d_call: TRBD2
v_call: TRBV4-3

cdr3_nt: TGTGCCAGCAGCTTAATCTCAGACTTAGGAAACACCATATATTTT
cdr3_aa: CASSLISDLGNTIYF
clone_size: once
j_call: TRBJ1-3
d_call: -
v_call: TRBV7-9

cdr3_nt: TGTGCCTGGAGTGCCCTCGCGGGAGGAGAGACCCAGTACTTC
cdr3_aa: CAWSALAGGETQYF
clone_size: -
j_call: TRBJ2-5
d_call: TRBD2
v_call: TRBV30

cdr3_nt: TGTGCCAGCAGCTTAGACCCGGGACTAGCGGGGCCTGGGGAGCAGTTCTTC
cdr3_aa: CASSLDPGLAGPGEQFF
clone_size: -
j_call: TRBJ2-1
d_call: TRBD2
v_call: TRBV11-2

cdr3_nt: TGCGCCAGCAGCACCCAGGGGGCTGGAGAGACCCAGTACTTC
cdr3_aa: CASSTQGAGETQYF
clone_size: -
j_call: TRBJ2-5
d_call: TRBD1
v_call: TRBV5-1

cdr3_nt: TGTGCCAGCAGCCATTCTGAGGGACAGGGTGACACCGGGGAGCTGTTTTTT
cdr3_aa: CASSHSEGQGDTGELFF
clone_size: -
j_call: TRBJ2-2
d_call: TRBD1
v_call: TRBV4-2

cdr3_nt: TGTGCCAGCAGCCCCGGTCGGGTCCCTAACTATGGCTACACCTTC
cdr3_aa: CASSPGRVPNYGYTF
clone_size: -
j_call: TRBJ1-2
d_call: -
v_call: TRBV7-9

cdr3_nt: TGCGCCAGCAGCCAGGGGGTAGCGGGAGGGCCGGAGACCCAGTACTTC
cdr3_aa: CASSQGVAGGPETQYF
clone_size: -
j_call: TRBJ2-5
d_call: TRBD2
v_call: TRBV4-3

cdr3_nt: TGTGCCAGCAGCTTAGAGGCGGGTAGCTACGAGCAGTACTTC
cdr3_aa: CASSLEAGSYEQYF
clone_size: -
j_call: TRBJ2-7
d_call: -
v_call: TRBV7-2

cdr3_nt: TGTGCCCTCGGGACTTTATCCTACGAGCAGTACTTC
cdr3_aa: CALGTLSYEQYF
clone_size: -
j_call: TRBJ2-7
d_call: -
v_call: TRBV2

cdr3_nt: TGCGCCAGCAGCCAGGGACTAGCGGGGACCTACGAGCAGTACTTC
cdr3_aa: CASSQGLAGTYEQYF
clone_size: -
j_call: TRBJ2-7
d_call: TRBD2
v_call: TRBV4-3

cdr3_nt: TGTGCCAGCAGTTACTGGGGGGAGGGTCAGCCCCAGCATTTT
cdr3_aa: CASSYWGEGQPQHF
clone_size: -
j_call: TRBJ1-5
d_call: -
v_call: TRBV6-6

cdr3_nt: TGTGCCAGCAGCCCCTACAGGGGGGGTTTAGAGACCCAGTACTTC
cdr3_aa: CASSPYRGGLETQYF
clone_size: -
j_call: TRBJ2-5
d_call: -
v_call: TRBV5-4

cdr3_nt: TGTGCCAGCAGCTTAGGGACAGGAGAAGCCCAAGAGACCCAGTACTTC
cdr3_aa: CASSLGTGEAQETQYF
clone_size: -
j_call: TRBJ2-5
d_call: TRBD1
v_call: TRBV11-2

cdr3_nt: TGCGCCAGCAGCTTCCTTCAGGGGAAGGCTTCTGGGGCCAACGTCCTGACTTTC
cdr3_aa: CASSFLQGKASGANVLTF
clone_size: once
j_call: TRBJ2-6
d_call: -
v_call: TRBV5-1

cdr3_nt: TGTGCCACCAGCAGAGCCTCAGGTGGGCAAGGGACCCAGTACTTC
cdr3_aa: CATSRASGGQGTQYF
clone_size: -
j_call: TRBJ2-5
d_call: -
v_call: TRBV15

cdr3_nt: TGTGCCAGCTCACCACCTGGGACTAGCGGCTACAATGAGCAGTTCTTC
cdr3_aa: CASSPPGTSGYNEQFF
clone_size: -
j_call: TRBJ2-1
d_call: TRBD2
v_call: TRBV18

cdr3_nt: TGTGCCAGTAGTATAGGGGGTAGACTAGCCCAAGAGACCCAGTACTTC
cdr3_aa: CASSIGGRLAQETQYF
clone_size: -
j_call: TRBJ2-5
d_call: TRBD2
v_call: TRBV19

cdr3_nt: TGTGCCAGCAGCCCGTACACAGTCCAAGAGACCCAGTACTTC
cdr3_aa: CASSPYTVQETQYF
clone_size: -
j_call: TRBJ2-5
d_call: -
v_call: TRBV11-1

cdr3_nt: TGCGCCAGCAGCTTGGGGGGGCCTTTGGTGTCAGATACGCAGTATTTT
cdr3_aa: CASSLGGPLVSDTQYF
clone_size: -
j_call: TRBJ2-3
d_call: -
v_call: TRBV5-1